This entry lists 32 T cell receptor beta chains sequenced from one sample in a study of a mutant IDH1 vaccine in newly diagnosed glioma. Time point of the sample: week 11, during vaccination. Vaccinated patients received 300 ug of mutant IDH1 20-mer peptide per dose, with topical imiquimod. The assay was immunoSEQ multiplex PCR, and TCRdb's table has in-frame clones only and misses some. The sample yields 50,000 to 75,000 clones, around 80% seen once. For these receptors, no antigen is known. The sequences come from PBMCs, collected from a glioma patient whose treatment included an IDH1 peptide vaccine. The receptors stem from a man aged 50 to 59 with glioma.

This clone was picked up one time. The V gene is TRBV6-1, the J gene TRBJ2-7; D not resolved. The CDR3 sequence is 13 residues long. Germline lookup yields CDR1 MNHNS and CDR2 SASEGT. V was shortened by 7 bases and J by 2 bases, with 12 bases between the two germline ends. CDR3 region: CASTLQPAYEQYF. In DNA, the CDR3 is TGTGCCAGCACTCTCCAGCCCGCCTACGAGCAGTACTTC.

V is TRBV2 and J is TRBJ1-6; no clear D. CDR3 length: 14 residues. Germline values: CDR1 SNHLY, CDR2 FYNNEI. Trimming removed 8 bases at V and 7 bases at J, with 15 bases between. The CDR3 sequence is CASSQSAANSPLHF. DNA of the CDR3: TGTGCCAGCTCCCAGTCGGCGGCAAATTCACCCCTCCACTTT.

The chain has TRBV25-1 and TRBJ2-5; D is ambiguous. Trimming pared 3 bases from V and 1 base from J, leaving 6 bases between. The CDR3 has 13 residues. Germline lookup yields CDR1 MGHDK and CDR2 SYGVNS. Here the CDR3 DNA reads TGTGCCAGCAGTGAGGCAGCCCAAGAGACCCAGTACTTC. Translation: CASSEAAQETQYF.

This clone was counted a few times. V is TRBV23-1 and J is TRBJ2-2; TRBD1 is a possible D gene (6 bases). TRBV23-1 is placed among ORFs of uncertain function. Trimming shortened V by 0 bases and J by 6 bases, and 20 bases separated the two germline ends. This CDR3 has 18 residues. CDR3 coding DNA: TGCGCCAGCAGTCAATCCGTCGATTGGACAGAAAGATCCGGGGAGCTGTTTTTT. It yields the protein CASSQSVDWTERSGELFF.

The V call is TRBV18, the J call TRBJ2-1; D uncertain. In germline, CDR1 is KGHSH, CDR2 LQKENI. Trimming removed 1 base at V and 7 bases at J, with 5 bases between. This CDR3 region has 12 residues. CDR3 region: CASSPLANEQFF. Written as DNA, the CDR3 is TGTGCCAGCTCACCACTAGCTAATGAGCAGTTCTTC.

The chain employs TRBV30 and TRBJ1-2, with TRBD1 matching over 9 bases. In germline, CDR1 is GTSNPN, CDR2 SVGIG (reference sequence). The CDR3 has 13 amino acids. J gave up 5 bases and V 4 bases, and 5 bases lay outside the gene matches. CDR3 DNA sequence: TGTGCCTGGATTCCGGGACAGGGATATGGCTACACCTTC. Translation: CAWIPGQGYGYTF.

CDR3 in DNA: TGCGCCAGCTCTCCCGGACAGGGATTGGAAAAACTGTTTTTT. Translated, it gives CASSPGQGLEKLFF. J is TRBJ1-4 and V is TRBV23-1; 8 bases match TRBD1. Being an ORF, TRBV23-1 has a function that is uncertain. The CDR3 runs to 14 residues. V lost 8 bases, J lost 8 bases, and 10 bases stayed unmatched.

The V call is TRBV28, the J call TRBJ2-5; tentative D call: TRBD2 (6 bases). The CDR3 loop spans 14 amino acids. V was clipped by 4 bases and J by 2 bases, with 11 bases between them. Germline CDR1 and CDR2: MDHEN and SYDVKM. This CDR3 is CASSSGVRQETQYF. CDR3 in DNA: TGTGCCAGCAGTTCGGGGGTGCGGCAAGAGACCCAGTACTTC.

The rearrangement uses TRBV10-3 and TRBJ2-1, with TRBD2 matching 7 bases. V trimming: 6 bases; J trimming: 1 base; junction bases outside the gene matches: 18. CDR3 length equals 19 residues. CDR1 ENHRY and CDR2 SYGVKD come from the germline V gene. The CDR3 DNA reads as TGTGCCATCAGCGCGGTTCGGTCGGGAGGACGAAGGTCCTACAATGAGCAGTTCTTC. Translating gives CAISAVRSGGRRSYNEQFF.

This clone showed up just once. The same CDR3 arises from other DNA sequences in this sample as well. This rearrangement joins TRBV2 to TRBJ2-3; D unclear. This CDR3 is 11 amino acids long. The germline V gene encodes CDR1 SNHLY and CDR2 FYNNEI. Trimming shortened V by 4 bases and J by 5 bases, and 4 bases separated the two germline ends. CDR3 coding DNA: TGTGCCAGCAGTGCTGAAGATACGCAGTATTTT. Translating gives CASSAEDTQYF.

This clone was observed a few times. This sample includes further DNA sequences coding for the same CDR3. The chain joins TRBV2 to TRBJ1-1; TRBD1 is a possible D gene (5 bases). Germline CDR1 is SNHLY and CDR2 is FYNNEI. V was cut by 5 bases and J by 2 bases, with 9 bases left in between. CDR3 length equals 13 residues. The DNA for the CDR3 is TGTGCCAGCAGTCAGGGTGAAAACACTGAAGCTTTCTTT. This codes for CASSQGENTEAFF.

The V call is TRBV9, the J call TRBJ1-2, with 9 bases fitting TRBD1. J gave up 8 bases and V 4 bases, and 15 bases lay outside the gene matches. The germline V gene has CDR1 SGDLS and CDR2 YYNGEE. This CDR3 spans 16 amino acids. The CDR3 spells CASSILPPGQGEGYTF. The CDR3, as DNA: TGTGCCAGCAGCATCCTCCCCCCGGGACAGGGCGAGGGCTACACCTTC.

This clone appeared a single time. V and J are TRBV5-4 and TRBJ1-6; no firm D call. V was cut by 4 bases and J by 5 bases, with 10 bases left in between. The CDR3 has 14 amino acids. Germline CDR1 and CDR2: SGHNT and YYREEE (reference sequence). CDR3 in DNA: TGTGCCAGCAGCGGGGAGGGTGATAATTCACCCCTCCACTTT. Translating it yields CASSGEGDNSPLHF.

The chain employs TRBV7-2 and TRBJ1-2, with no clear D. CDR1 and CDR2 from the germline V gene are SGHTA and FQGNSA. The CDR3 spans 15 residues. V lost 3 bases to trimming and J lost 7 bases, with 18 bases between them. The CDR3 DNA reads TGTGCCAGCAGCTTCGGGCACCGGGAAGTCGGTGGCTACACCTTC. Translation gives CASSFGHREVGGYTF.

This clone was detected only a few times. The chain employs TRBV2 and TRBJ2-2; 8 nucleotides line up with TRBD2. J lost 0 bases, V lost 7 bases, and 1 base had no gene match. The CDR3 has 14 amino acids. Germline V lookup: CDR1 SNHLY, CDR2 FYNNEI. The CDR3 coding sequence is TGTGCCAGCAAGCGGGGGTCGAACACCGGGGAGCTGTTTTTT. It yields the protein CASKRGSNTGELFF.

This clone is a singleton in its sample. The V call is TRBV6-1, the J call TRBJ1-3; D is possibly TRBD1 (5 bases). CDR1 is MNHNS and CDR2 is SASEGT in the germline V gene. The ends were cut back, 7 bases at V and 6 bases at J, with 10 bases in the middle. CDR3 size: 12 residues. The CDR3 sequence is CASTGFSNTIYF. For the CDR3, the DNA is TGTGCCAGCACAGGGTTCTCAAACACCATATATTTT.

The V gene is TRBV10-3, the J gene TRBJ2-7; 8 positions match TRBD1. The CDR3 totals 14 residues. CDR1 ENHRY and CDR2 SYGVKD come from the germline V gene. After removal of 4 bases from V and 6 bases from J, the junction contained 8 bases not matched to a gene. The CDR3 bases are TGTGCCATCAGTGGGACAGGGAATGGAGGCGAGCAGTACTTC. Its protein is CAISGTGNGGEQYF.

The chain uses TRBV5-1 and TRBJ1-4, with D possibly TRBD1 on 5 matching bases. Germline V CDR1 and CDR2: SGHRS, YFSETQ. Trimming cost V 0 bases and J 8 bases, with 14 bases left between them. The length of the CDR3 is 15 residues. The CDR3 coding sequence is TGCGCCAGCAGCTTGGGGGTCAGGAGGGGCGAAAAACTGTTTTTT. Its protein product is CASSLGVRRGEKLFF.

V is TRBV7-2 and J is TRBJ1-2; a weak D match, TRBD1 (5 bases). The V gene lost 5 bases and the J gene lost 6 bases, with 19 bases spanning the gap. This CDR3 has 15 residues. Per the germline V gene, CDR1 is SGHTA and CDR2 is FQGNSA. DNA for the CDR3: TGTGCCAGCAGCCAAGATTTTAGGGGAAACAATGGCTACACCTTC. Its protein product is CASSQDFRGNNGYTF.

The rearrangement uses TRBV7-7 and TRBJ1-1, with D tentatively TRBD1 (6 bases). The germline gives CDR1 SSHAT, CDR2 FNYEAQ (reference sequence). V was clipped by 5 bases and J by 4 bases, with 20 bases between them. This CDR3 is built from 16 residues. The CDR3 spells CASSQGRVVLSTEAFF. The CDR3 DNA is TGTGCCAGCAGCCAGGGGAGGGTGGTACTAAGCACTGAAGCTTTCTTT.

The chain joins TRBV12-5 to TRBJ2-2; the D call may be TRBD1 or TRBD2 (5 bases each). With 2 bases removed from V and 4 bases from J, the gap between germline ends came to 14 bases. From germline, CDR1 is LGHNT and CDR2 FRNRAP. The CDR3 runs 16 residues. The CDR3 DNA reads TGTGCTAGTGGTTTGTCCGGGACCCAGCCCACCGGGGAGCTGTTTTTT. This translates into CASGLSGTQPTGELFF.

J is TRBJ2-5 and V is TRBV11-2; TRBD2 is a possible D gene (6 bases). The CDR3 totals 15 residues. In germline, CDR1 is SGHAT, CDR2 FQNNGV. Trimming stripped 5 bases from V and 3 bases from J, with 16 bases between. The CDR3 sequence is CASSPFGGREETQYF. For the CDR3, the DNA is TGTGCCAGCAGCCCCTTTGGGGGGAGAGAAGAGACCCAGTACTTC. The variable domain in full, completed from reference TRBV11-2 and TRBJ2-5, reads EAGVAQSPRYKIIEKRQSVAFWCNPISGHATLYWYQQILGQGPKLLIQFQNNGVVDDSQLPKDRFSAERLKGVDSTLKIQPAKLEDSAVYLCASSPFGGREETQYFGPGTRLLVL.

The chain has TRBV6-4 and TRBJ2-1, with 8 nucleotides matching TRBD2. This CDR3 comprises 14 residues. Per the germline V gene, CDR1 is MRHNA and CDR2 is SNTAGT. The V gene end was trimmed by 4 bases and the J gene end by 4 bases; junction bases not matched to a gene: 3. The CDR3 nucleotides are TGTGCCAGCAGTGTCGCGGGAGGTTACAATGAGCAGTTCTTC. Amino acids: CASSVAGGYNEQFF.

V gene TRBV15 combines with J gene TRBJ2-1, with 10 bases matching TRBD2. J was trimmed by 7 bases and V by 9 bases; bases with no gene match: 12. CDR3 length equals 15 residues. Germline CDR1 is LNHNV and CDR2 is YYDKDF (reference sequence). CDR3 in amino acids: CATTGILAGNNEQFF. The CDR3, as DNA: TGTGCCACGACAGGGATACTAGCGGGGAATAATGAGCAGTTCTTC.

The V gene is TRBV7-8, the J gene TRBJ1-3, with D possibly TRBD1 on 5 matching bases. Germline V gene sequence: CDR1 SGHVS, CDR2 FQNEAQ. The CDR3 is made up of 16 amino acids. Deletions cut 8 bases from V and 0 bases from J, with 17 bases between. The CDR3 spells CASHPGRSPSGNTIYF. CDR3 sequence (DNA): TGTGCCAGCCATCCGGGACGGAGCCCCTCTGGAAACACCATATATTTT.

The chain uses TRBV30 and TRBJ1-2; D gene uncertain. The germline V gene encodes CDR1 GTSNPN and CDR2 SVGIG (reference sequence). The length of the CDR3 is 12 residues. Trimming removed 3 bases from V and 2 bases from J, with 7 bases in between. In DNA, the CDR3 is TGTGCCTGGAGCACGGAAAACTATGGCTACACCTTC. Translated, it gives CAWSTENYGYTF.

The chain uses TRBV5-1 and TRBJ2-2, with 9 positions matching TRBD2. V was pared by 4 bases and J by 4 bases, with 11 bases of the junction left unmatched. The CDR3 has 17 residues. The germline CDR1 and CDR2 sequences are SGHRS and YFSETQ. CDR3 bases: TGCGCCAGCAGCCCGAGGGCGGGAGGGCCGGGCACCGGGGAGCTGTTTTTT. It codes for CASSPRAGGPGTGELFF.

This chain joins TRBV13 and TRBJ2-5; the D gene is possibly TRBD1 (6 bases). CDR1 and CDR2 (germline): PRHDT, FYEKMQ (reference sequence). This CDR3 comprises 13 residues. With 4 bases removed from V and 5 bases from J, the gap between germline ends came to 11 bases. The CDR3 loop reads CASSSQGLETQYF. The CDR3 nucleotides are TGTGCCAGCAGCTCTCAGGGGCTCGAGACCCAGTACTTC.

The rearrangement links TRBV4-1 to TRBJ2-7; D might be TRBD2 (5 bases). The CDR3 loop spans 15 amino acids. V lost 3 bases to trimming and J lost 0 bases, with 12 bases between them. Germline-derived CDR1 and CDR2 are MGHRA and YSYEKL. The CDR3, as DNA: TGCGCCAGCAGCCAGGAAACTAGGAGCTCCTACGAGCAGTACTTC. This gives the protein CASSQETRSSYEQYF.

V and J are TRBV27 and TRBJ1-2, with D maybe TRBD1 (5 bases). Germline V gene sequence: CDR1 MNHEY, CDR2 SMNVEV (reference sequence). Between the trimmed V and J ends, which lost 3 bases and 5 bases, there was a span of 31 bases. CDR3 length equals 20 residues. The chain's CDR3 is CASSFRGPFGDGGYFYGYTF. Written as DNA, the CDR3 is TGTGCCAGCAGTTTTAGGGGCCCCTTCGGGGACGGAGGATACTTTTATGGCTACACCTTC.

The chain employs TRBV7-2 and TRBJ2-2, with 13 bases lining up with TRBD2. The CDR3 length is 16 residues. The V and J ends lost 3 bases and 6 bases, in that order; junction bases with no gene match: 4. In germline, CDR1 is SGHTA, CDR2 FQGNSA. Here the CDR3 reads CASSLGGLAGPGELFF. As DNA, the CDR3 is TGTGCCAGCAGCTTGGGGGGACTAGCGGGGCCCGGGGAGCTGTTTTTT. The full variable domain, in which reference TRBV7-2 and TRBJ2-2 provide the parts outside the CDR3, is GAGVSQSPSNKVTEKGKDVELRCDPISGHTALYWYRQSLGQGLEFLIYFQGNSAPDKSGLPSDRFSAERTGGSVSTLTIQRTQQEDSAVYLCASSLGGLAGPGELFFGEGSRLTVL.

The chain combines TRBV7-9 with TRBJ1-2; unclear D gene. The CDR3 is 13 residues long. In germline, CDR1 is SEHNR, CDR2 FQNEAQ (reference sequence). V lost 5 bases, J lost 2 bases, and 9 bases lay in between. CDR3 amino acids: CASSNTVNYGYTF. CDR3 DNA sequence: TGTGCCAGCAGCAACACCGTCAACTATGGCTACACCTTC.